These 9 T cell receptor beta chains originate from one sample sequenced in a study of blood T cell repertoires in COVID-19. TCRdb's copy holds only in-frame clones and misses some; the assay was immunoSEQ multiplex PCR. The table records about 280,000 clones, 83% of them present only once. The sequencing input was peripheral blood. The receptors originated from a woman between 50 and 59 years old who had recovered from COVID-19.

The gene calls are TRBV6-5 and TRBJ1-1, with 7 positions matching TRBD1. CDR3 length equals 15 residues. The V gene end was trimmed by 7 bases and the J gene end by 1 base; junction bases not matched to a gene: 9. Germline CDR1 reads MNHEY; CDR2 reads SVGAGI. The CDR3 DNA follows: TGTGCCAGCAAGCCCCGACAGGGAGGGAACACTGAAGCTTTCTTT. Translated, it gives CASKPRQGGNTEAFF.

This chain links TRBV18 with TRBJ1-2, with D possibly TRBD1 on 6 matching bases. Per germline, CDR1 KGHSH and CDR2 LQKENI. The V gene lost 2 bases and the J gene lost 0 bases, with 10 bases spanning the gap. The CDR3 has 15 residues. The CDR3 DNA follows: TGTGCCAGCTCACCAGGGACACAGACTAACTATGGCTACACCTTC. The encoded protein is CASSPGTQTNYGYTF.

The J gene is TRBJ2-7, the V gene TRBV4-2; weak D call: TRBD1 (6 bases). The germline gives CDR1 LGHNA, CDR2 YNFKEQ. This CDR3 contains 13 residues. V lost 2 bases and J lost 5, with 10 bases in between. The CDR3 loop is CASSQSGEHEQYF. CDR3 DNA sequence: TGTGCCAGCAGCCAATCAGGGGAACACGAGCAGTACTTC.

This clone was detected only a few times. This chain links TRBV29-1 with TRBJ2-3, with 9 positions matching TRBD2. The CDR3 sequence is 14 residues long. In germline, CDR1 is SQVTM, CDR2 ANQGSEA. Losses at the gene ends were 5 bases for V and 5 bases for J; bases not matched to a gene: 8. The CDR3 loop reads CSVSSGGRIDTQYF. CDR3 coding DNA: TGCAGCGTTTCAAGCGGGGGGCGTATAGATACGCAGTATTTT.

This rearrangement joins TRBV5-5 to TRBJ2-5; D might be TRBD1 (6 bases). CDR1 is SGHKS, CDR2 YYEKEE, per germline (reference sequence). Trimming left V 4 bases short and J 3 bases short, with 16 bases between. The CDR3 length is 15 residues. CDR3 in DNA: TGTGCCAGCAGCAAGAACAGGGATACAAAAGAGACCCAGTACTTC. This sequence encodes CASSKNRDTKETQYF.

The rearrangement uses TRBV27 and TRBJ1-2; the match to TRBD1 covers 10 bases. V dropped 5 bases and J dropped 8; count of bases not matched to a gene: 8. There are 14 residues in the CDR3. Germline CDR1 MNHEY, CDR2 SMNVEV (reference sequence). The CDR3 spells CASSPRQGARGYTF. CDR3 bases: TGTGCCAGCAGTCCCAGACAGGGGGCTCGGGGCTACACCTTC.

CDR3 in DNA: TGTGCCAGCAGCTCGGCAGGGGGTAGCTACGAGCAGTACTTC. Amino acid sequence: CASSSAGGSYEQYF. This chain uses TRBV7-9 with TRBJ2-7; 7 bases align to TRBD1. This CDR3 is built from 14 residues. Germline CDR1 reads SEHNR; CDR2 reads FQNEAQ (reference sequence). The trim removed 4 bases at V and 3 bases at J, leaving 6 bases unmatched.

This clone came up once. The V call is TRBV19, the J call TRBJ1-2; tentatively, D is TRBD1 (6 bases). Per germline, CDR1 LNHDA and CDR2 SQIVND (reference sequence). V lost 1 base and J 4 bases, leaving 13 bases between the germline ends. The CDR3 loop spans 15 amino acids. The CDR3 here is CASSIVGAQSYGYTF. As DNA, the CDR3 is TGTGCCAGTAGTATAGTGGGGGCGCAAAGCTATGGCTACACCTTC.

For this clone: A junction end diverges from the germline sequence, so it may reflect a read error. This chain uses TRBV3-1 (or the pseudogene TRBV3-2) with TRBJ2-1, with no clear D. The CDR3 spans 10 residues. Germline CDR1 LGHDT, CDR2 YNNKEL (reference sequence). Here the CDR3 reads CASSQERHIF. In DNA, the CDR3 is TGTGCCAGCAGCCAAGAGAGGCATATCTTC.